One TCR beta chain is described in this entry. The antigen is not known. MiXCR, run by TCRdb on the RT-PCR reads, gives a single entry per CDR3 protein. Found here are 600,000 to 850,000 distinct CDR3 sequences, 14% of them singletons; the top ten hold 6.5% to 8%. This sample is drawn from a study of response to subunit inactivated influenza vaccine. Study-level results: Authors suggested that a seasonal influenza vaccination recruits few new T cells each time.

V shed 3 bases and J shed 0 bases, with 8 bases lying between them. The CDR3 spans 15 residues. Germline V lookup: CDR1 MNHEY, CDR2 SVGEGT. V gene TRBV6-2 or TRBV6-3 combines with J gene TRBJ2-2; D possibly corresponds to TRBD1 (5 bases). Specimen: PBMCs from blood, collected 14 to 15 days before vaccination. The source is a man aged 45-65 years who received an inactivated influenza vaccine. CDR3 region: CASSYMTANTGELFF. As DNA, the CDR3 is TGTGCCAGCAGTTATATGACAGCGAACACCGGGGAGCTGTTTTTT.